This TCR beta chain was profiled in a study of T cell responses to AZD1222 COVID-19 vaccine. TCRdb keeps only in-frame clones here, not all; method: immunoSEQ multiplex PCR. The sample lists around 200,000 clones, 90% to 95% occurring once. J gave up 6 bases and V 6 bases, and 2 bases lay outside the gene matches. The CDR3 is 11 amino acids. Germline-derived CDR1 and CDR2 are MNHEY and SVGEGT. The clonotype was recovered from an adult who received the AZD1222 COVID-19 vaccine. The chain employs TRBV6-2 or TRBV6-3 and TRBJ2-7; 7 bases match TRBD1. This specimen consisted of peripheral blood, obtained 28 days after the second AZD1222 dose. This CDR3 is CASSQGVEQYF. The CDR3 region has the DNA TGTGCCAGCAGCCAGGGGGTCGAGCAGTACTTC.